Listed here is a single TCR beta chain. Its antigen is unknown. The data belong to a study of cytomegalovirus exposure and HLA in healthy donors. Study-level findings and limits: It was reportedly the case that the classifier diagnosed cytomegalovirus status with high specificity and sensitivity.

Trimming took off 0 bases at V and 1 base at J, with 9 bases between the two ends. CDR1 and CDR2 (germline): SGHNT, YENEEA. CDR3 length: 15 amino acids. PCR primers comprised 60 Vbeta and 13 Jbeta primers. Authors' methods: An analysis that came later counted 60 million to 80 million unique TCR beta chains, 10 million to 12 million shared. Clones were read by immunoSEQ multiplex PCR, and TCRdb kept only the in-frame ones, dropping some. From that table come the V and J calls and clone size; the DNA was used to work out D and trimming. The sample lists roughly 150,000 clones, about three quarters occurring once.

Sequencing was carried out using PBMCs. The chain carries TRBV11-3 and TRBJ1-1; D is possibly TRBD1 (5 bases). This receptor was taken from a man aged 25 to 40 in good health and CMV-seropositive. The CDR3 reads CASSLESGGNTEAFF. The CDR3 DNA reads as TGTGCCAGCAGCTTAGAAAGCGGGGGGAACACTGAAGCTTTCTTT.